Detailed here is one TCR beta chain. Its antigen is unknown. The CDR3 is 15 residues long. Trimming pared 6 bases from V and 3 bases from J, leaving 17 bases between. Germline loops: CDR1 KGHSH, CDR2 LQKENI. The data originate from a study of cytomegalovirus exposure and HLA in healthy donors. Points from the study as a whole: Later work associated more than 15,000 TCR beta sequences with HLA alleles at 0.05 false discovery rate.

Primers: 60 Vbeta forward and 13 Jbeta reverse. Assay: immunoSEQ multiplex PCR; the TCRdb copy retains only in-frame clones and omits some. The sample yields 35,000 to 55,000 clones, around 56% seen once. The TCR comes from a man between 60 and 75 years old in good health and CMV-seronegative. This chain joins TRBV18 and TRBJ1-1; no firm D call. Specimen: PBMCs. The CDR3 sequence: CASSLVAPQDTEAFF. CDR3 bases: TGTGCCAGCTCTCTCGTGGCTCCGCAGGACACTGAAGCTTTCTTT.